This TCR beta chain was captured in a study of T cell repertoires in cytomegalovirus infection. The study's findings and limits: The response measured ex vivo was dominated by TCR beta clonotypes (HLA-C-restricted and CMV-specific). Public TCR beta family frequency separated CMV-and-HLA carriers, including in an independent cohort.

Each CDR3 protein is one row after TCRdb ran MiXCR on the reads. The sample has 250,000 to 300,000 distinct CDR3 sequences; less than 25% are singletons. As to this clonotype: Its antigen is unidentified.

V gave up 2 bases and J gave up 6 bases, with 10 bases separating them. CDR3 length equals 14 residues. The germline CDR1 and CDR2 sequences are SNHLY and FYNNEI. The sequence came from a human donor in good health (CMV status not recorded). Some clones in this sample may be carry-over from other donors' samples. The rearrangement links TRBV2 to TRBJ1-4; no clear D. Here the sequenced sample was cultured PBMCs, taken from culture after CMV antigen stimulation. The CDR3 sequence: CASSERAVDEKLFF. CDR3 in DNA: TGTGCCAGCAGTGAAAGGGCGGTGGATGAAAAACTGTTTTTT.